The entry below gives a single T cell receptor beta chain sequence along with its context. Its antigen is as yet unknown. The entry originates in a study of CD8+CD57+ T cells in acquired aplastic anemia. Across the study: The mean DNA yield obtained from sorted CD4+ and CD8+ cells came to 3 to 4 ug. Healthy donor CD4+ cell samples had a mean of about 10.8 million reads. Whole-study findings and limits: Patients and controls had CD8+ Simpson's diversity values that were not significantly distinct.

Researchers used genomic DNA as the template to profile TCR beta VDJ and CDR3. TCRdb re-derived calls from the reads in MiXCR, one entry per CDR3 protein. Seen here are 400,000 to 500,000 distinct CDR3 sequences, around 72% observed once, and the top ten hold 4%. Sequencing used sorted CD4+, CD8+, or CD8+CD57+ T cells (not recorded which) from PBMCs. This receptor was taken from a human donor in good health, serving as a control.

CDR3: CAITRDRGPNYGYTF. Here the CDR3 DNA reads TGTGCCATCACCCGGGACAGGGGTCCTAACTATGGCTACACCTTC. This chain joins TRBV10-3 and TRBJ1-2, with 10 bases identical to TRBD1. V trimming: 7 bases; J trimming: 0 bases; junction bases outside the gene matches: 5. Germline V lookup: CDR1 ENHRY, CDR2 SYGVKD. The CDR3 totals 15 residues.